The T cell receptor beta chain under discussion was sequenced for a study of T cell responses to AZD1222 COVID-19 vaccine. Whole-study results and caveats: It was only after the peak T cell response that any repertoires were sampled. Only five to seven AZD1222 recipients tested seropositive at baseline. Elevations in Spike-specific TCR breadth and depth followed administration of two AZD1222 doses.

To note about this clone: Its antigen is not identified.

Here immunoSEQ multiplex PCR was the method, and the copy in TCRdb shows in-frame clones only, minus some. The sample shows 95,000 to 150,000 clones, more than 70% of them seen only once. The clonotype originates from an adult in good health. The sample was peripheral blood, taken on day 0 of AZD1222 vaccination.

The CDR3 nucleotides are TGTGCCAGCAGTACGACGGACAGCAACACCGGGGAGCTGTTTTTT. Translated, it gives CASSTTDSNTGELFF. V gene TRBV11-2 combines with J gene TRBJ2-2, with TRBD1 as a possible D gene (6 bases). Germline V gives CDR1 SGHAT, CDR2 FQNNGV. The V end lost 6 bases, the J end lost 2 bases, and 13 bases lay between the germline ends. This CDR3 has 15 amino acids.